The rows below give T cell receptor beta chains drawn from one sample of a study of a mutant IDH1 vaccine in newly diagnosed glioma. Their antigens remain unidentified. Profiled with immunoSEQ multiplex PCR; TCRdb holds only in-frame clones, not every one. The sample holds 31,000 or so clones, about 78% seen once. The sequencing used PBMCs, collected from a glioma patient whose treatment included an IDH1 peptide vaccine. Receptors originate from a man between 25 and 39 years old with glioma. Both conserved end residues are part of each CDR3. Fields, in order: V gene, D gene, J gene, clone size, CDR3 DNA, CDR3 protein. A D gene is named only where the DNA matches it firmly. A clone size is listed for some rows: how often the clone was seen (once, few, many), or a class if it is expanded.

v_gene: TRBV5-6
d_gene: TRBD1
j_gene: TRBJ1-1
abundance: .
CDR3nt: TGTGCCAGCAGCCCGGACAGGGGGCTCACTGAAGCTTTCTTT
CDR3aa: CASSPDRGLTEAFF

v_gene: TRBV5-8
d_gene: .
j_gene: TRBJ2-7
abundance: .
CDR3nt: TGTGCCAGCAGCTCTCTAAAACAGGCGGGCTACGAGCAGTACTTC
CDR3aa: CASSSLKQAGYEQYF

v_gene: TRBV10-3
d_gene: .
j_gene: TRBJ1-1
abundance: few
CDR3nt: TGTGCCATCAGTGAGTCAGTCATGAACACTGAAGCTTTCTTT
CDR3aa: CAISESVMNTEAFF

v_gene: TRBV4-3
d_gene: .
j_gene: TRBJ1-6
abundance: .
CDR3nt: TGCGCCAGCAGCCAAGGCGGGGTCTCCTATAATTCACCCCTCCACTTT
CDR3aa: CASSQGGVSYNSPLHF

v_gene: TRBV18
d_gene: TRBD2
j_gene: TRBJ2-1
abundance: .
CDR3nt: TGTGCCAGCTCAGGGACTAGCGGGAGAAATGAGCAGTTCTTC
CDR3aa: CASSGTSGRNEQFF

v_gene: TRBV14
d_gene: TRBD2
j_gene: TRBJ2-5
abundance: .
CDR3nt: TGTGCCAGCAGCCCGGGCAGGACTAGCCTCGTCGGGGAGACCCAGTACTTC
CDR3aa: CASSPGRTSLVGETQYF

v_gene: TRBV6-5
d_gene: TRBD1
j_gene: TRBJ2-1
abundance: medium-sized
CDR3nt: TGTGCCAGCAGTTATGAAGGACAGGATGAGCAGTTCTTC
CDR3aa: CASSYEGQDEQFF

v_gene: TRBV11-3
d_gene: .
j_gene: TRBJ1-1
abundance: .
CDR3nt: TGTGCCAGCAGCTTCTTGAGTACCACTGAAGCTTTCTTT
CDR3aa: CASSFLSTTEAFF

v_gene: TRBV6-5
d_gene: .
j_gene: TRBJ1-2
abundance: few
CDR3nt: TGTGCCAGCAGTTACGGGTTTATACAGGGTGGGAATGGCTACACCTTC
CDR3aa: CASSYGFIQGGNGYTF

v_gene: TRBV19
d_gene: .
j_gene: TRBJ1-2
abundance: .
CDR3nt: TGTGCCAGTGGCGGTGTTGGCTACACCTTC
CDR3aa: CASGGVGYTF

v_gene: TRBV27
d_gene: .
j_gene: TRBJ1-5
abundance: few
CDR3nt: TGTGCCAGCAGTTTATATTCCGGGCTTCGCAATCAGCCCCAGCATTTT
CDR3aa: CASSLYSGLRNQPQHF

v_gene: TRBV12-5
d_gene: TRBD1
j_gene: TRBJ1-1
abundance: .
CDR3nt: TGTGCTAGTGGTTTCATCGTCCGGGACAGGGGTTCAGTCCGTGTGGCTGAAGCTTTCTTT
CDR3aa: CASGFIVRDRGSVRVAEAFF

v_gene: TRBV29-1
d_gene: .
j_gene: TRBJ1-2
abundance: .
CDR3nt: TGCAGCGTTGGGACAACGAATTTCTATGGCTACACCTTC
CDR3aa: CSVGTTNFYGYTF

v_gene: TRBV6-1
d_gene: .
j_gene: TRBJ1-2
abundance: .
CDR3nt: TGTGCCAGCATTAGCACAGGGACCTATGGCTACACCTTC
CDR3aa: CASISTGTYGYTF

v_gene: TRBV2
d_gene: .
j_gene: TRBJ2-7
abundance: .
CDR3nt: TGTGCCAGCAGTGAAGATTTCGAGCAGTACTTC
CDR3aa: CASSEDFEQYF

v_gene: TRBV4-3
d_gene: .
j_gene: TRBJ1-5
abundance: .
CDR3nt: TGCGCCAGCAGCCAAGTGTTCAGGGGTGGACAGCCCCAGCATTTT
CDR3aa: CASSQVFRGGQPQHF

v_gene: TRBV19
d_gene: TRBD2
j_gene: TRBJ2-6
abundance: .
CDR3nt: TGTGCCAGTAGGACACGAAGCGGGAGAGGGTCTGGGGCCAACGTCCTGACTTTC
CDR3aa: CASRTRSGRGSGANVLTF

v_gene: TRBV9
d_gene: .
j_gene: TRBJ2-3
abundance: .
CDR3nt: TGTGCCAGCAGCGTAGATGGGCACTACACAGATACGCAGTATTTT
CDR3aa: CASSVDGHYTDTQYF

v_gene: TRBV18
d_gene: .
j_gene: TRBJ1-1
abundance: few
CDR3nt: TGTGCCAGCTCACCACTTCGGACGCTTGTCGCTGAAGCTTTCTTT
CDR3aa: CASSPLRTLVAEAFF

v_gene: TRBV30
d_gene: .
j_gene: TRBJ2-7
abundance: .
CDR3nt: TGTGCCTGGAGTGTAGTTCGGGTATACGAGCAGTACTTC
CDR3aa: CAWSVVRVYEQYF

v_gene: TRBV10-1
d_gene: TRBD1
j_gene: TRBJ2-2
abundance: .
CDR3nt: TGCGCCAGCAGTGAGTCCCGGGACAGCAGGGACACCGGGGAGCTGTTTTTT
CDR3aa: CASSESRDSRDTGELFF

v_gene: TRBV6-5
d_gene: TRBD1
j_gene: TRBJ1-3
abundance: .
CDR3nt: TGTGCCAGCAGTTACACCGGGACAGGGCCTGGAAACACCATATATTTT
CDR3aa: CASSYTGTGPGNTIYF

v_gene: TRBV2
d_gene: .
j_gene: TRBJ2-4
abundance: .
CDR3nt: TGTGCCAGCAGTGATCTAAGGGCAGCCAAAAACATTCAGTACTTC
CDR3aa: CASSDLRAAKNIQYF

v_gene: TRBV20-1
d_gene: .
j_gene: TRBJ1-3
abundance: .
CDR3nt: TGCAGTGCTAGTGCTGGAAACACCATATATTTT
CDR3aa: CSASAGNTIYF

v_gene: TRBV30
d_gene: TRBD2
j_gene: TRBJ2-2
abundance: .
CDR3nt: TGTGCCTGGCAGGGAGGGCCGGGGACCGGGGAGCTGTTTTTT
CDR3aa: CAWQGGPGTGELFF

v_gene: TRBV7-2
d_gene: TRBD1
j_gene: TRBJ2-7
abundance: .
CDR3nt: TGTGCCAGCAGCTCTACAGGGGGATTAGGTGAGCAGTACTTC
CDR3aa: CASSSTGGLGEQYF

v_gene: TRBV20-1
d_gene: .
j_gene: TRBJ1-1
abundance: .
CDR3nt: TGCAGTGTCCACAACCGGGGACTGGCTTTCTTT
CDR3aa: CSVHNRGLAFF

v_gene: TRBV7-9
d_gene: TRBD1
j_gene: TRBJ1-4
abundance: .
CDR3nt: TGTGCCAGCAGCTTAGGACAGGGTAATGAAAAACTGTTTTTT
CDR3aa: CASSLGQGNEKLFF

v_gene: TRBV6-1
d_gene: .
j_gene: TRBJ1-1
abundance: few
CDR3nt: TGTGCCAGCAGGCCGGGGAAGGTCGAAGCTTTCTTT
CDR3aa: CASRPGKVEAFF

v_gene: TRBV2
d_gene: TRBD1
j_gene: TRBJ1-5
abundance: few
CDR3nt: TGTGCCAGCAGTGGGGACAGGGTAGATCAGCCCCAGCATTTT
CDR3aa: CASSGDRVDQPQHF

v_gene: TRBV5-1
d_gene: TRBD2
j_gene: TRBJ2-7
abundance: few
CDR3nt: TGCGCCAGCACCGGGGGGACTAGCGACTACGAGCAGTACTTC
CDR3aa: CASTGGTSDYEQYF

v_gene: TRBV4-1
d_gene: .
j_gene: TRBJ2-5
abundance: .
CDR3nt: TGCGCCAGCAGCCAGGACACCACTAGACAAGAGACCCAGTACTTC
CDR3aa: CASSQDTTRQETQYF

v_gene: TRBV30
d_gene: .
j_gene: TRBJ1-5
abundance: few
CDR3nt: TGTGCCTGGAGTCTCGATCTCAATCAGCCCCAGCATTTT
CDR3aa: CAWSLDLNQPQHF

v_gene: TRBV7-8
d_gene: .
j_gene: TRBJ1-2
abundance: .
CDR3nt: TGTGCCAGCAGCTTAGGCGGGGATGGTGGCTACACCTTC
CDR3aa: CASSLGGDGGYTF

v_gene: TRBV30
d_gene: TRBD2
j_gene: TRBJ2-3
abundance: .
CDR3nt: TGTGCCTGGAGTGACGGACTAGCGGCTAGCACAGATACGCAGTATTTT
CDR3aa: CAWSDGLAASTDTQYF

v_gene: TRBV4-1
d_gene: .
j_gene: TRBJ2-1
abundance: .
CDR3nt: TGCGCCAGCAGCCAAGAGGTGGGGAATGAGCAGTTCTTC
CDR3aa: CASSQEVGNEQFF

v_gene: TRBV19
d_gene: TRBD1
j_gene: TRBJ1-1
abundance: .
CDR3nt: TGTGCCAGTAGTCAACAGGGGGTTGAAGCTTTCTTT
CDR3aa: CASSQQGVEAFF

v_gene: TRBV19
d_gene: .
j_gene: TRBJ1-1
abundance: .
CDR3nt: TGTGCCAGTAGTGGTGGGAACACTGAAGCTTTCTTT
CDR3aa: CASSGGNTEAFF

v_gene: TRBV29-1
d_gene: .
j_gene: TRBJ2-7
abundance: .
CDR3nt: TGCAGCGTCGAGATGCCGGCGGCCTACGAGCAGTACTTC
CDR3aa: CSVEMPAAYEQYF

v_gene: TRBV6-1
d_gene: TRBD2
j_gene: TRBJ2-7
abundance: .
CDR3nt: TGTGCCAGCAGTGAAGTAGCGGGAGGCGCCTACGAGCAGTACTTC
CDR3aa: CASSEVAGGAYEQYF

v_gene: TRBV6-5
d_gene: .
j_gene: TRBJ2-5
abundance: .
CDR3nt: TGTGCCAGCAGTTACTCGGCGGTCAGGTTACAAGAGACCCAGTACTTC
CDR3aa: CASSYSAVRLQETQYF

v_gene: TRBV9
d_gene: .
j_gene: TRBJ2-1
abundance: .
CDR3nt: TGTGCCAGCAGCGTTCTTGGCGGGCGAGGCAATGAGCAGTTCTTC
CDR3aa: CASSVLGGRGNEQFF

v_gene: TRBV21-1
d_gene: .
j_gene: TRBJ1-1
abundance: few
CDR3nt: TGTGCCAGCAGCAAAAGGGTCGGGGGCCTAGGGACTGAAGCTTTCTTT
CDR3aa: CASSKRVGGLGTEAFF

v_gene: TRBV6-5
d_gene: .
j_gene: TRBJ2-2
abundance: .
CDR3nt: TGTGCCAGCAGCTCCCGGGCCGGGGAGCTGTTTTTT
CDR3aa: CASSSRAGELFF

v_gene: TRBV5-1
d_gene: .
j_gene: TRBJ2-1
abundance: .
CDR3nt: TGCGCCAGCAGCTTGGGCGTCCGGGCTGAGCAGTTCTTC
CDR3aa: CASSLGVRAEQFF

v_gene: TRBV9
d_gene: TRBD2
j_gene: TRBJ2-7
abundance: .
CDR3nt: TGTGCCAGCAGCGTAGTTCCGACTAGCGGTTCTTACGAGCAGTACTTC
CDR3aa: CASSVVPTSGSYEQYF

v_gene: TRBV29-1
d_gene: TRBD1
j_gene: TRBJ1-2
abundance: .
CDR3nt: TGCAGCGTTGAGTCAGGGGGCTATGGCTACACCTTC
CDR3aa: CSVESGGYGYTF

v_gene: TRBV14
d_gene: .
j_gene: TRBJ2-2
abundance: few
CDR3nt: TGTGCCAGCAGCCAAGCGGGGAAGCACACCGGGGAGCTGTTTTTT
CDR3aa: CASSQAGKHTGELFF

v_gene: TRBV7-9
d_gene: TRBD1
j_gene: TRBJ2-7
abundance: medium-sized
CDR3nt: TGTGCCAGCAGCCACAGGGGAAGGGTCTACGAGCAGTACTTC
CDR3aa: CASSHRGRVYEQYF

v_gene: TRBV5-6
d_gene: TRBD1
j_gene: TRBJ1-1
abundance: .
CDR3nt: TGTGCCAGCAGCCAGCAAGGGACAGGGGCCACTGAAGCTTTCTTT
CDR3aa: CASSQQGTGATEAFF

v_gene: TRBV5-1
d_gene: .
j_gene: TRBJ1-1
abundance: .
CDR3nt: TGCGCCAGCAGCTTCGATGTGAACACTGAAGCTTTCTTT
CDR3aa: CASSFDVNTEAFF

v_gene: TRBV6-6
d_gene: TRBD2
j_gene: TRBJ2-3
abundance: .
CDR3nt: TGTGCCAGCACCTCACTAGCGGGAGGTTCAGGAGATACGCAGTATTTT
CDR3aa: CASTSLAGGSGDTQYF

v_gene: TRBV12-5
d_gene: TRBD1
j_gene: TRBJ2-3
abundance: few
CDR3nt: TGTGCTAGTGGTTTCTTCCCTGGACAGGGGGCTAGCACAGATACGCAGTATTTT
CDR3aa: CASGFFPGQGASTDTQYF

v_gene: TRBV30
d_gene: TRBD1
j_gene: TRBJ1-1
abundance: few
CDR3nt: TGTGCCTGGAGCCTGGGACAGGTCGTCACTGAAGCTTTCTTT
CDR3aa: CAWSLGQVVTEAFF

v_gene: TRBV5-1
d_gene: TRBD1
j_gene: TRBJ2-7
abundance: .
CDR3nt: TGCGCCAGCAGCTTGGGGACAGGGGTGCAGTACTTC
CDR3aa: CASSLGTGVQYF